Each of the 4 T cell receptor beta chains below was sequenced from the same sample in a study of blood T cell repertoires in COVID-19. Libraries were prepared by immunoSEQ multiplex PCR; TCRdb keeps only in-frame clonotypes and omits some of them. The data contain some 45,000 clones, about 80% of them singletons. Sequencing was done on a sample of peripheral blood. These receptors all come from a man aged 60-69 years with acute or convalescent COVID-19.

This chain connects TRBV9 to TRBJ2-3; 8 bases match TRBD2. Germline trimming cut 2 bases from V and 4 bases from J; bases unmatched to any gene: 9. The CDR3 contains 16 residues. The V gene's germline CDR1 is SGDLS and CDR2 YYNGEE. Here the CDR3 reads CASSVAGGGHPDTQYF. The CDR3 bases are TGTGCCAGCAGCGTCGCCGGGGGGGGGCATCCAGATACGCAGTATTTT.

The chain uses TRBV6-2 or TRBV6-3 and TRBJ2-5; TRBD2 might be the D (5 bases). The CDR3 covers 20 residues. Germline CDR1 MNHEY, CDR2 SVGEGT. V was cut by 4 bases and J by 0 bases, with 27 bases left in between. The CDR3 nucleotides read TGTGCCAGCAGTTTTAACCCCAAGTTTGTGGGCACGGGGTACCAAGAGACCCAGTACTTC. It is translated as CASSFNPKFVGTGYQETQYF.

CDR3 in amino acids: CASSDPGGLNTEAFF. In nucleotides, the CDR3 is TGTGCCAGCAGCGATCCAGGGGGGTTGAACACTGAAGCTTTCTTT. The V call is TRBV5-4, the J call TRBJ1-1, with 7 bases that match TRBD1. V lost 4 bases to trimming and J lost 0 bases; unmatched junction nucleotides: 6. Germline V gene sequence: CDR1 SGHNT, CDR2 YYREEE (reference sequence). The CDR3 length is 15 residues.

J is TRBJ1-1 and V is TRBV30; unclear D gene. The CDR3 extends over 14 amino acids. The germline V gene encodes CDR1 GTSNPN and CDR2 SVGIG (reference sequence). Trimming stripped 3 bases from V and 2 bases from J, with 13 bases between. The DNA for the CDR3 is TGTGCCTGGAGCACTTCAATATCCAACACTGAAGCTTTCTTT. Protein sequence: CAWSTSISNTEAFF.